These 11 T cell receptor beta chains were all obtained from the same sample, sequenced in a study of regulatory T cells in long-lasting Graves disease. In building TCR beta libraries, iRepertoire HTBI primers were used together with Arm-PCR of CDR3 regions. TCRdb re-called the multiplex PCR reads with MiXCR, one entry per CDR3 protein. The sample holds about 620,000 distinct CDR3 sequences, under 20% seen once. Stated time point: newly diagnosed GD, antithyroid drugs for less than 3 months. PBMCs provided the RNA from which the TCR library was made. The sample was also reused in another study, on T cells in Graves' hyperthyroidism and ophthalmopathy.

Sequencing was performed on peripheral blood mononuclear cells (PBMCs), taken at new diagnosis, from a patient treated with antithyroid drugs. Receptors originate from a woman in her 30s with Graves disease.

Ten or more counts support this clonotype. The chain has TRBV7-2 and TRBJ1-1; D not certain. The CDR3 is 15 amino acids. V was trimmed by 4 bases and J by 1 base, leaving 13 bases between them. Looked up from germline, CDR1 is SGHTA and CDR2 is FQGNSA. The CDR3: CASSSRAPKNTEAFF. CDR3 bases: TGTGCCAGCAGCTCCCGCGCCCCAAAGAACACTGAAGCTTTCTTT.

The J gene is TRBJ2-2, the V gene TRBV24-1, with TRBD2 as a possible D gene (6 bases). Germline CDR1 and CDR2: KGHDR and SFDVKD. The CDR3 is made up of 19 amino acids. With 5 bases removed from V and 1 base from J, the gap between germline ends came to 22 bases. The CDR3 nucleotides are TGTGCCACCAGTGCCCCCACCTGGGGGGACCTAATGAACACCGGGGAGCTGTTTTTT. Its protein product is CATSAPTWGDLMNTGELFF.

This clonotype was recorded many times. CDR3 residues: CASSLGDSVNEQFF. CDR3 DNA: TGCGCCAGCAGCTTGGGGGACTCAGTAAATGAGCAGTTCTTC. The chain recombines TRBV5-1 with TRBJ2-1, with TRBD2 as a possible D gene (6 bases). V dropped 0 bases and J dropped 7 bases, with 11 bases sitting between them. The CDR3 is 14 residues long. The germline V gene encodes CDR1 SGHRS and CDR2 YFSETQ.

This clonotype was seen repeatedly, ten times or more. The rearrangement uses TRBV5-1 and TRBJ2-7; 10 positions match TRBD2. V lost 4 bases to trimming and J lost 3 bases; unmatched junction nucleotides: 4. The CDR3 spans 14 residues. Germline CDR1 is SGHRS and CDR2 is YFSETQ. CDR3 sequence (DNA): TGCGCCAGCAGCGCTAGCGGGAGCTTCTACGAGCAGTACTTC. It specifies CASSASGSFYEQYF.

The V gene is TRBV6-2 or TRBV6-3, the J gene TRBJ2-7, with 13 bases aligning to TRBD2. Losses at the gene ends were 5 bases for V and 3 bases for J; bases not matched to a gene: 7. This CDR3 is 16 amino acids long. Germline values: CDR1 MNHEY, CDR2 SVGEGT. CDR3 in DNA: TGTGCCAGCAGTCCAGGACTAGCGGGAGAGGGCTACGAGCAGTACTTC. Translated, it gives CASSPGLAGEGYEQYF.

The chain employs TRBV24-1 and TRBJ2-3, with 8 bases lining up with TRBD2. Germline CDR1 reads KGHDR; CDR2 reads SFDVKD. Unmatched junction bases numbered 14, after V lost 4 bases and J lost 6 bases. The CDR3 is 17 amino acids. In DNA form, the CDR3 reads TGTGCCACCAGTGACTCCTTCTTCGGGGGGGGGACGGATACGCAGTATTTT. It encodes CATSDSFFGGGTDTQYF.

On this clonotype itself: At one boundary the junction diverges from the germline segment, which might be a read error. The V call is TRBV7-9, the J call TRBJ2-7; 9 bases match TRBD1. Looked up from germline, CDR1 is SEHNR and CDR2 is FQNEAQ (reference sequence). CDR3 length: 12 residues. The CDR3 DNA is TGTGCCAGCAGCTTGAATTCCGGGACAGGGAACTTC. This codes for CASSLNSGTGNF. The full variable domain, its missing parts supplied by reference TRBV7-9 and TRBJ2-7, is DTGVSQNPRHKITKRGQNVTFRCDPISEHNRLYWYRQTLGQGPEFLTYFQNEAQLEKSRLLSDRFSAERPKGSFSTLEIQRTEQGDSAMYLCASSLNSGTGNFGPGTRLTVT.

This clonotype was seen only a few times. The J gene is TRBJ1-1, the V gene TRBV11-1, with 7 positions matching TRBD1. Trimming at V came to 3 bases and at J to 5 bases, leaving 12 bases not matched to a gene. The CDR3 is 16 residues long. Germline assignment: CDR1 SGHAT and CDR2 FQDESV (reference sequence). The CDR3 sequence is CASSLVGGRGRTEAFF. Written as DNA, the CDR3 is TGTGCCAGCAGCTTGGTTGGGGGCAGGGGGAGGACTGAAGCTTTCTTT.

Only a few counts were recorded for this clonotype. V is TRBV20-1 and J is TRBJ2-3, with 7 bases identical to TRBD2. Per the germline V gene, CDR1 is DFQATT and CDR2 is SNEGSKA (reference sequence). J lost 5 bases, V lost 1 base, and 6 bases had no gene match. This CDR3 is 14 amino acids long. This CDR3 is CSARGAGGRDTQYF. The CDR3 bases are TGCAGTGCTAGAGGGGCGGGCGGGAGAGATACGCAGTATTTT.

This chain connects TRBV30 to TRBJ2-2; D might be TRBD1 (6 bases). This CDR3 contains 13 residues. Trimming left V 5 bases short and J 3 bases short, with 10 bases between. The germline V gene has CDR1 GTSNPN and CDR2 SVGIG (reference sequence). CDR3 protein: CAWAQGHTGELFF. The CDR3, as DNA: TGTGCCTGGGCGCAGGGGCACACCGGGGAGCTGTTTTTT.

V usage is TRBV6-2 or TRBV6-3 and J usage is TRBJ1-5; no clear D gene. The CDR3 has 12 amino acids. CDR1 and CDR2 from the germline V gene are MNHEY and SVGEGT. V was shortened by 6 bases and J by 7 bases, with 10 bases between the two germline ends. The CDR3 protein is CASSPTEQPQHF. The CDR3, as DNA: TGTGCCAGCAGCCCTACCGAGCAGCCCCAGCATTTT.